The 21 T cell receptor beta chains in this list originate from one sample, sequenced in a study of shared clonotypes between healthy human individuals. Profiled with immunoSEQ multiplex PCR; TCRdb holds only in-frame clones, not every one. The table records some 1 million clones, 75% of them present only once. The sample consisted of memory CD4+ T cells sorted from blood. Described subset: CD45RA-negative fraction. The receptors were gathered from a man aged 18 to 29 in good health.

The chain is built from TRBV5-1 and TRBJ2-7, with 10 positions matching TRBD2. The CDR3 is made up of 14 amino acids. CDR1 and CDR2 from the germline V gene are SGHRS and YFSETQ. V lost 0 bases, J lost 12 bases, and 9 bases stayed unmatched. The CDR3 DNA sequence: TGCGCCAGCAGCTTGGGGGGACTAGCGCAGGAAGGGTACTTC. Translated, it gives CASSLGGLAQEGYF.

This clone was seen a handful of times. The gene calls are TRBV6-5 and TRBJ2-7; 11 bases line up with TRBD2. Germline-derived CDR1 and CDR2 are MNHEY and SVGAGI. This CDR3 is built from 15 residues. The V gene end was trimmed by 4 bases and the J gene end by 0 bases; junction bases not matched to a gene: 2. CDR3 in DNA: TGTGCCAGCAGTTCTGGGACTAGCGGCTCCTACGAGCAGTACTTC. Its protein product is CASSSGTSGSYEQYF.

The V gene is TRBV7-8, the J gene TRBJ1-3; D might be TRBD1 (5 bases). This CDR3 has 15 residues. Germline CDR1 and CDR2: SGHVS and FQNEAQ. Deletions cut 2 bases from V and 2 bases from J, with 10 bases between. Here the CDR3 reads CASSLREGPGNTIYF. The CDR3 DNA follows: TGTGCCAGCAGCTTAAGGGAGGGGCCTGGAAACACCATATATTTT.

The J gene is TRBJ2-7, the V gene TRBV13; D is tentatively TRBD1 or TRBD2 (5 bases each). The CDR3 has 16 residues. Germline CDR1 reads PRHDT; CDR2 reads FYEKMQ (reference sequence). Trimming stripped 4 bases from V and 0 bases from J, with 16 bases between. CDR3 in amino acids: CASSSPTRDGSYEQYF. The CDR3 coding sequence is TGTGCCAGCAGCTCCCCCACCCGGGACGGCTCCTACGAGCAGTACTTC. Full variable domain (remainder filled in from reference TRBV13 and TRBJ2-7): AAGVIQSPRHLIKEKRETATLKCYPIPRHDTVYWYQQGPGQDPQFLISFYEKMQSDKGSIPDRFSAQQFSDYHSELNMSSLELGDSALYFCASSSPTRDGSYEQYFGPGTRLTVT.

The chain recombines TRBV9 with TRBJ2-7; 8 nucleotides match TRBD1. V lost 6 bases, J lost 0 bases, and 17 bases stayed unmatched. The CDR3 runs to 18 residues. CDR1 is SGDLS, CDR2 YYNGEE, per germline. CDR3 nucleotide sequence: TGTGCCAGCACCCCAGCCCCCCCAGGACAGGGTCGCTCCTACGAGCAGTACTTC. Protein: CASTPAPPGQGRSYEQYF.

V and J are TRBV28 and TRBJ2-7; 9 bases are a match to TRBD1. Trimming at V came to 8 bases and at J to 3 bases, leaving 8 bases not matched to a gene. The CDR3 covers 14 residues. From germline, CDR1 is MDHEN and CDR2 SYDVKM. CDR3: CASVPGTGNYEQYF. The CDR3 bases are TGTGCCAGCGTGCCTGGGACAGGGAACTACGAGCAGTACTTC.

The CDR3 DNA sequence: TGTGCCAGCTTACTCCGGGGCCTCGAGGCCGAGCAGTACTTC. This encodes CASLLRGLEAEQYF. The chain carries TRBV21-1 and TRBJ2-7. TRBV21-1 is deemed a pseudogene. This CDR3 is 14 amino acids long.

This clone was counted a single time. Given a far larger clone just one base away, this is likely a sequencing read error. The chain links TRBV7-9 to TRBJ2-5; D may be TRBD1 (6 bases). The CDR3 runs to 13 residues. Per germline, CDR1 SEHNR and CDR2 FQNEAQ (reference sequence). V lost 4 bases to trimming and J lost 0 bases, with 6 bases between them. The CDR3 here is CASSYRDQETQYF. In DNA form, the CDR3 reads TGTGCCAGCAGCTACAGGGACCAAGAGACCCAGTACTTC.

The chain links TRBV5-1 to TRBJ2-5, with 8 positions matching TRBD1. Germline V gives CDR1 SGHRS, CDR2 YFSETQ. Trimming cost V 4 bases and J 4 bases; bases outside gene matches: 6. This CDR3 is 14 amino acids long. The CDR3 nucleotides read TGCGCCAGCAGCCAGACAGGGGCGGGAGAGACCCAGTACTTC. Amino acids: CASSQTGAGETQYF.

As for this clone: Other DNA sequences from this sample encode an identical CDR3 as well. The chain employs TRBV27 and TRBJ1-1; TRBD1 is a possible D gene (5 bases). The ends were cut back, 2 bases at V and 0 bases at J, with 7 bases in the middle. Looked up from germline, CDR1 is MNHEY and CDR2 is SMNVEV (reference sequence). CDR3 size: 14 residues. The CDR3 spells CASSLGGVNTEAFF. The CDR3 region has the DNA TGTGCCAGCAGTTTAGGAGGGGTGAACACTGAAGCTTTCTTT.

This chain joins TRBV6-5 and TRBJ1-6; D gene uncertain. The germline V gene encodes CDR1 MNHEY and CDR2 SVGAGI. This CDR3 spans 13 amino acids. V was cut by 6 bases and J by 8 bases, with 11 bases left in between. For the CDR3, the DNA is TGTGCCAGCAGGGGTGGGTTGGATTCACCCCTCCACTTT. This codes for CASRGGLDSPLHF.

A few counts support this clone. This rearrangement joins TRBV5-1 to TRBJ2-3; D gene uncertain. V shed 1 base and J shed 5 bases, with 5 bases lying between them. From germline, CDR1 is SGHRS and CDR2 YFSETQ. This CDR3 has 12 residues. CDR3 amino acids: CASSLPGDTQYF. CDR3 nucleotide sequence: TGCGCCAGCAGCTTGCCGGGAGATACGCAGTATTTT.

The genes are TRBV28 and TRBJ1-5; a weak D match, TRBD1 (5 bases). This CDR3 is built from 16 residues. Germline CDR1 is MDHEN and CDR2 is SYDVKM. Trimming removed 5 bases at V and 2 bases at J, with 16 bases between. CDR3 sequence reads: CASSGAGAFRNQPQHF. As DNA, the CDR3 is TGTGCCAGCAGTGGGGCCGGGGCTTTCCGCAATCAGCCCCAGCATTTT. The variable domain in full, with the rest retrieved from reference TRBV28 and TRBJ1-5, is DVKVTQSSRYLVKRTGEKVFLECVQDMDHENMFWYRQDPGLGLRLIYFSYDVKMKEKGDIPEGYSVSREKKERFSLILESASTNQTSMYLCASSGAGAFRNQPQHFGDGTRLSIL.

The chain carries TRBV9 and TRBJ2-1; 8 bases fit TRBD2. From germline, CDR1 is SGDLS and CDR2 YYNGEE. V lost 4 bases, J lost 8 bases, and 11 bases stayed unmatched. There are 15 residues in the CDR3. This chain's CDR3 is CASSPGGAPNYEQFF. CDR3 nucleotides: TGTGCCAGCAGCCCGGGGGGGGCACCTAACTATGAGCAGTTCTTC.

The chain combines TRBV27 with TRBJ2-3; D not resolved. The V and J ends lost 3 bases and 6 bases respectively, with 7 bases between them. The V gene's germline CDR1 is MNHEY and CDR2 SMNVEV (reference sequence). CDR3 length: 12 amino acids. The CDR3 loop reads CASSFFGDTQYF. The CDR3 region has the DNA TGTGCCAGCAGTTTTTTCGGGGATACGCAGTATTTT.

Ten or more counts support this clone. Different DNA sequences within this sample yield the same CDR3. This chain uses TRBV29-1 with TRBJ2-7; no definite D call. CDR3 length: 11 residues. The V gene lost 6 bases and the J gene lost 6 bases, with 12 bases spanning the gap. Germline V lookup: CDR1 SQVTM, CDR2 ANQGSEA. CDR3 sequence reads: CSVVRGGEQYF. In nucleotides, the CDR3 is TGCAGCGTCGTCCGCGGTGGCGAGCAGTACTTC.

The V and J genes are TRBV30 and TRBJ2-1, with 13 bases that match TRBD2. The CDR3 runs 18 residues. V was clipped by 3 bases and J by 10 bases; unmatched bases: 18. The germline V gene has CDR1 GTSNPN and CDR2 SVGIG (reference sequence). The CDR3 nucleotides read TGTGCCTGGAGGCGCGCCGGGACTAGCGGGAACATTGCATGGGAGCAGTTCTTC. Translated, it gives CAWRRAGTSGNIAWEQFF.

This chain links TRBV7-2 with TRBJ1-1; no reliable D call. This CDR3 is built from 13 residues. V lost 2 bases to trimming and J lost 3 bases, with 7 bases between them. CDR1 is SGHTA, CDR2 FQGNSA, per germline. The CDR3 is CASSLRGHTEAFF. CDR3 coding DNA: TGTGCCAGCAGCTTAAGAGGGCACACTGAAGCTTTCTTT.

The chain employs TRBV30 and TRBJ1-2; D gene uncertain. V was clipped by 5 bases and J by 4 bases, with 14 bases between them. Germline assignment: CDR1 GTSNPN and CDR2 SVGIG (reference sequence). The CDR3 loop spans 13 amino acids. The CDR3 DNA reads as TGTGCCTGGTCACTTCCGGGTCTCTATGGCTACACCTTC. Translating it yields CAWSLPGLYGYTF.

The chain employs TRBV5-6 and TRBJ1-6; D not resolved. Trimming removed 1 base from V and 5 bases from J, with 13 bases in between. From germline, CDR1 is SGHDT and CDR2 YYEEEE. This CDR3 comprises 16 residues. The chain's CDR3 is CASSLRYRDNNSPLHF. For the CDR3, the DNA is TGTGCCAGCAGCTTGAGGTATCGGGATAATAATTCACCCCTCCACTTT.

The chain is built from TRBV7-2 and TRBJ1-1; weak D call: TRBD1 (5 bases). This CDR3 is built from 15 residues. The germline V and J ends were trimmed by 5 bases and 1 base, with 14 bases remaining between them. CDR1 and CDR2 from the germline V gene are SGHTA and FQGNSA. The CDR3 nucleotides are TGTGCCAGCAGCGGCCTGGGGGTACGGAACACTGAAGCTTTCTTT. Amino acid sequence: CASSGLGVRNTEAFF.